This T cell receptor (beta chain) was retrieved from a study of cytomegalovirus exposure and HLA in healthy donors. The study, taken as a whole, reports: A later analysis found most CMV-associated TCR beta chains apparently HLA-restricted. At a 0.05 false discovery rate, a later analysis found around 17,000 TCR beta sequences to be associated with HLA alleles. Three chains tied to CMV proved CMV antigen-specific in vitro.

The PCR ran on 60 Vbeta and 13 Jbeta primers. Libraries were prepared by immunoSEQ multiplex PCR; TCRdb keeps only in-frame clonotypes and omits some of them. The table records nearly 200,000 clones, over 65% of them present only once. In germline, CDR1 is MNHNS, CDR2 SASEGT. CDR3 length: 13 residues. Details on this clone: The target antigen is unknown. The junction departs from the called germline gene at one end, perhaps through a read error.

V is TRBV6-1 and J is TRBJ1-4; no firm D call. The sample consisted of PBMCs. This TCR was recovered from a boy younger than 10 in good health and CMV-seronegative. The DNA of the CDR3 is TGTGCCACCATGGGAACCACTAGTGAAAAACTGTTTTTT. It yields the protein CATMGTTSEKLFF.